The 5 T cell receptor beta chains below were found in one sample sequenced in a study of T cell responses to AZD1222 COVID-19 vaccine. Repertoires were generated with immunoSEQ multiplex PCR, while TCRdb's copy carries only in-frame clones and drops some. The data contain around 94,000 clones, about 88% of them seen just once; the ten biggest clones take up 10% to 15%. Specimen: peripheral blood, collected on day 0 of AZD1222 vaccination. The origin of the receptors is an adult in good health.

The chain employs TRBV7-2 and TRBJ2-3; 12 bases are shared with TRBD2. Germline V gene lookup returns CDR1 SGHTA and CDR2 FQGNSA. Trimming took 1 base from V and 0 from J; bases not matched to a gene: 5. The CDR3 loop spans 18 amino acids. CDR3 bases: TGTGCCAGCAGCTTAGACGCTAGCGGGGGGGCCAGCACAGATACGCAGTATTTT. Translation gives CASSLDASGGASTDTQYF.

This chain joins TRBV11-2 and TRBJ1-6; D unresolved. V gave up 5 bases and J gave up 3 bases, with 14 bases separating them. In germline, CDR1 is SGHAT, CDR2 FQNNGV. The length of the CDR3 is 16 residues. For the CDR3, the DNA is TGTGCCAGCAGCCCTAACCGGGGAGGCTATAATTCACCCCTCCACTTT. It translates to CASSPNRGGYNSPLHF.

J is TRBJ1-2 and V is TRBV7-9; TRBD1 might be the D (5 bases). The V gene lost 3 bases and the J gene lost 7 bases, with 6 bases spanning the gap. From germline, CDR1 is SEHNR and CDR2 FQNEAQ (reference sequence). The CDR3 contains 11 residues. CDR3 loop: CASSLGGGYTF. Written as DNA, the CDR3 is TGTGCCAGCAGCTTGGGGGGTGGCTACACCTTC. Full variable domain (rest looked up from reference TRBV7-9 and TRBJ1-2): DTGVSQNPRHKITKRGQNVTFRCDPISEHNRLYWYRQTLGQGPEFLTYFQNEAQLEKSRLLSDRFSAERPKGSFSTLEIQRTEQGDSAMYLCASSLGGGYTFGSGTRLTVV.

Regarding this clone: The germline gene is not matched at one end of the junction; a read error may be the cause. This sequence joins TRBV11-2 and TRBJ1-2; a weak D match, TRBD1 (6 bases). This CDR3 is built from 13 residues. Germline V CDR1 and CDR2: SGHAT, FQNNGV. CDR3 coding DNA: TGTGCCAGCAGCCCCTCGGGTGGGGGCAGTGAGGCCTTC. This translates into CASSPSGGGSEAF.

This clone turned up a few times. The rearrangement uses TRBV4-2 and TRBJ2-6, with TRBD1 as a possible D gene (6 bases). Per germline, CDR1 LGHNA and CDR2 YNFKEQ. Trimming removed 1 base at V and 6 bases at J, with 10 bases between. The CDR3 is 15 residues long. CDR3 protein: CASSQAQGEANVLTF. In DNA form, the CDR3 reads TGTGCCAGCAGCCAAGCACAGGGAGAGGCCAACGTCCTGACTTTC.